A single T cell receptor (beta chain) is shown here with its context. As processed by the authors: It was from reference gene primer amplification that nucleated cell counts were estimated. The table came from immunoSEQ multiplex PCR; TCRdb's copy has only in-frame clones and leaves some out. Clone size and V and J calls were adopted from that table, with D and trimming inferred from the DNA. The table records some 150,000 clones, 87% of them present only once. This record belongs to a study of blood T cell repertoires in COVID-19. Across the study: COVID-19 samples from acute and convalescent phases originated in the United States, Italy and Spain. T cells, B-cell-depleted T cells, or PBMCs supplied cDNA or gDNA.

Sequences were obtained from peripheral blood. This TCR was sampled from a young man with active or convalescent COVID-19.

CDR3 amino acids: CASSPWTGGITEAFF. The CDR3 bases are TGTGCCAGCAGCCCATGGACAGGGGGCATCACTGAAGCTTTCTTT. The rearrangement links TRBV3-1 (or the pseudogene TRBV3-2) to TRBJ1-1, with 11 bases matching TRBD1. The germline V gene has CDR1 LGHDT and CDR2 YNNKEL (reference sequence). V shed 4 bases, J shed 4 bases, and the junction held 5 bases outside the gene matches. This CDR3 has 15 amino acids.